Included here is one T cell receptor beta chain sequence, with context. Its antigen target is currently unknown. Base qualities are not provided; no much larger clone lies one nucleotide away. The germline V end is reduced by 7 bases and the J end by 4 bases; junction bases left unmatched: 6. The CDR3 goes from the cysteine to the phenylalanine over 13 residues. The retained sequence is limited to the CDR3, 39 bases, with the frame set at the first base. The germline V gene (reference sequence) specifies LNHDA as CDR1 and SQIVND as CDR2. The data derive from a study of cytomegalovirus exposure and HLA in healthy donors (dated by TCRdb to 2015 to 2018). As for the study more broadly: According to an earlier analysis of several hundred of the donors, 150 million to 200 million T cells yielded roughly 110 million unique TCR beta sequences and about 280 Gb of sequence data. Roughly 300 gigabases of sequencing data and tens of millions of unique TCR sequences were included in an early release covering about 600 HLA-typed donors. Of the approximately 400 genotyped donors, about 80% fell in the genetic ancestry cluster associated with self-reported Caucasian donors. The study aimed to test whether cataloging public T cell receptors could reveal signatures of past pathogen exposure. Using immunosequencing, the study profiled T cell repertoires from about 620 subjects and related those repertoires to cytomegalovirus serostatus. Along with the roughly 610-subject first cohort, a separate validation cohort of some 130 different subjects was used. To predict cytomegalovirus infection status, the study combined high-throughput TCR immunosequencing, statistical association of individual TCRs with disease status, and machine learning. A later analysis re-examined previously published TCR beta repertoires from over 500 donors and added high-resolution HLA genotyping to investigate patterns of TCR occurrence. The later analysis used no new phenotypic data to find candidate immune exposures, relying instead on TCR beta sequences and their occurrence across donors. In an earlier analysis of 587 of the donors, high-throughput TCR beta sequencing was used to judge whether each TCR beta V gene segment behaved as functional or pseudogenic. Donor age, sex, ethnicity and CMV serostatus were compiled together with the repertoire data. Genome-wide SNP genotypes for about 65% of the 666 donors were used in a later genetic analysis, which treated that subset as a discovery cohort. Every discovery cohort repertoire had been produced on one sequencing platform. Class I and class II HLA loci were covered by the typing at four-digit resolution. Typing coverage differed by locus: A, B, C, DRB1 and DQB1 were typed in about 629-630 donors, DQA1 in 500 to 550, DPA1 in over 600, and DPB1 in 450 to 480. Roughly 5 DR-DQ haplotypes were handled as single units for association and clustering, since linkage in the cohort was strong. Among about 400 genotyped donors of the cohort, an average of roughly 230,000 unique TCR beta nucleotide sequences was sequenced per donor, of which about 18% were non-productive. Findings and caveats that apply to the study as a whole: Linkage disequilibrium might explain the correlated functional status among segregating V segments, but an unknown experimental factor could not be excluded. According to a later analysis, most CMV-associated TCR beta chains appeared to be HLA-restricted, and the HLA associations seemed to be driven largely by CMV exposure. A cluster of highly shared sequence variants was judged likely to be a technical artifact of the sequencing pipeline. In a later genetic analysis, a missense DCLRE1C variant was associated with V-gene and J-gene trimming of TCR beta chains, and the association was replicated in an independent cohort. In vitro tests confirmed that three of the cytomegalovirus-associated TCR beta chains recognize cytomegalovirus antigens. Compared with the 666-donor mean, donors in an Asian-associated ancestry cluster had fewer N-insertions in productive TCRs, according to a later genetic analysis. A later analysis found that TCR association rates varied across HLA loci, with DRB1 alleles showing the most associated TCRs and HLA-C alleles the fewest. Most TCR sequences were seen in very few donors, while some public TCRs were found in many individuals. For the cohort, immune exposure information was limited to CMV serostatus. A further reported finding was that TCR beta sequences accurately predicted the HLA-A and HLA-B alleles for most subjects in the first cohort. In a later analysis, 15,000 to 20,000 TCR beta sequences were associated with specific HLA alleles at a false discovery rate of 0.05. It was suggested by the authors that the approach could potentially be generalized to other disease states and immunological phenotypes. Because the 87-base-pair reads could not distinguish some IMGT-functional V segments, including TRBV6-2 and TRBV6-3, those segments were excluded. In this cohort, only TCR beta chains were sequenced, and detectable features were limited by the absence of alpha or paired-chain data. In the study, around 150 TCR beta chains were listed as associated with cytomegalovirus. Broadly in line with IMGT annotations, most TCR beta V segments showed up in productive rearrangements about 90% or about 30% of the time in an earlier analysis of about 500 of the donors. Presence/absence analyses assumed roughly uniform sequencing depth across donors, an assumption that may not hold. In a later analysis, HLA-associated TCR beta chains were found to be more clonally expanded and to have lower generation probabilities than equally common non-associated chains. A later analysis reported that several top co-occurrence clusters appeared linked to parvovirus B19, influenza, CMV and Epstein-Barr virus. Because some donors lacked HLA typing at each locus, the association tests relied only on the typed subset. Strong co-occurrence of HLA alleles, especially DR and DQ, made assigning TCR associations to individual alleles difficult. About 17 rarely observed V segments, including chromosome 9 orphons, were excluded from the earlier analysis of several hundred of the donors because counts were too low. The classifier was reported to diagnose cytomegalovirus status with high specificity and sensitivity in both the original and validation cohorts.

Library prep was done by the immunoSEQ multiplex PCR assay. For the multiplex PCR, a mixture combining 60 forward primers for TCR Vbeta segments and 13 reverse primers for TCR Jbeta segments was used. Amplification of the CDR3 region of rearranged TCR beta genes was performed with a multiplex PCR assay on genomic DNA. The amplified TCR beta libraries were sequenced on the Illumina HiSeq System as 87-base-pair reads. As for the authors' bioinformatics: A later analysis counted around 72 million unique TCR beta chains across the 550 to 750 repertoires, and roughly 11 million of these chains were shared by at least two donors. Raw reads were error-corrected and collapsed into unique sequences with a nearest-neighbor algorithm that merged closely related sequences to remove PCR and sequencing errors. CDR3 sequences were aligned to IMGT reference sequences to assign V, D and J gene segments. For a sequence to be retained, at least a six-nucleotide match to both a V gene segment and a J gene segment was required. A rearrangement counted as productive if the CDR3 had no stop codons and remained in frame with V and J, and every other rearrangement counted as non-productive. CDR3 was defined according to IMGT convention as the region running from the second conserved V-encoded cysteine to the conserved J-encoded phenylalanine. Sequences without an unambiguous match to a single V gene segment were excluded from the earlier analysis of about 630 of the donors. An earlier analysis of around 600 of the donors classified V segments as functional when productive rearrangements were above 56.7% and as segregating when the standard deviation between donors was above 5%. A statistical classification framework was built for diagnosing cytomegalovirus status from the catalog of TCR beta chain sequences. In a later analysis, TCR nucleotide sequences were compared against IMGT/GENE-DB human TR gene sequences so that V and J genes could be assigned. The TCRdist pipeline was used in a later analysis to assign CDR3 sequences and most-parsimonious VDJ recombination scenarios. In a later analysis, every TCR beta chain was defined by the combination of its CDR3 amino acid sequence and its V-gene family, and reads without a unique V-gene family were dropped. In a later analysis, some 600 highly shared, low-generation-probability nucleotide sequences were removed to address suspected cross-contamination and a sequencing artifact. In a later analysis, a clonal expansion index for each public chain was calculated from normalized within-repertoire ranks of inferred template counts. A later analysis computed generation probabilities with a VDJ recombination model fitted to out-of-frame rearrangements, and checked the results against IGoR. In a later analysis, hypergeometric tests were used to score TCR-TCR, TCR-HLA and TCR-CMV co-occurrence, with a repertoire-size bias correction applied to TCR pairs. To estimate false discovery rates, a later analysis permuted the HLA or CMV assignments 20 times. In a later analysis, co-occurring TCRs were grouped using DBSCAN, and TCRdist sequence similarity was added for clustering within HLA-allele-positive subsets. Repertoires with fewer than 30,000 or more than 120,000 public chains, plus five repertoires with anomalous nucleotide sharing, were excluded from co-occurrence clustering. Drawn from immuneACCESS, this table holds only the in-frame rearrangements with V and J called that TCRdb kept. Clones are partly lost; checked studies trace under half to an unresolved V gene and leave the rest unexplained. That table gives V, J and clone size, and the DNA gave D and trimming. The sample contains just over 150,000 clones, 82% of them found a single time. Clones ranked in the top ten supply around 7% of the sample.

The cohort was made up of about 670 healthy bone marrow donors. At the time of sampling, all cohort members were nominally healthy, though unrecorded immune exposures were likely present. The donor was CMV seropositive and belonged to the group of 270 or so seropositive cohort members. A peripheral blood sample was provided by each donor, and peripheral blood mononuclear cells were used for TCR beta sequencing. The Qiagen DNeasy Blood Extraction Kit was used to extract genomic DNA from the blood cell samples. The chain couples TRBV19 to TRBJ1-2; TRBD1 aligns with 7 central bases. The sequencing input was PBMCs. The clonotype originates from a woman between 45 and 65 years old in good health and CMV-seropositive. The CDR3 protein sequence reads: CASTQGGTYGYTF. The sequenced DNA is TGTGCCAGTACTCAGGGGGGAACCTATGGCTACACCTTC.